The rows below give T cell receptor beta chains drawn from one sample of a study of T-cell memory formation after mild COVID-19. A single record per CDR3 protein comes from TCRdb applying MiXCR to the 5' RACE reads. Among 250,000 to 350,000 distinct CDR3 sequences listed, over 11% were seen once. Sequencing input: PBMCs or a T cell subset sorted from them (not recorded which). The receptors stem from a man between 18 and 29 years old who had mild COVID-19 (a few samples of this study predate the infection). Cell type and time point are not known. Each CDR3 is given with its conserved first and last residue. The D gene is left open where the match is weak. Clone size appears in some rows only: once, few, many, or a class for an expanded clone.

size	V	J	D	DNA	CDR3
.	TRBV4-2	TRBJ1-1	.	TGTGCCAGCAGCCAAGATCAGATGGTCTCGGTAGGGGACACTGAAGCTTTCTTT	CASSQDQMVSVGDTEAFF
.	TRBV9	TRBJ2-5	TRBD2	TGTGCCAGCAGCCCGATGGGGGGGGTTAACCTAGGGGAGACCCAGTACTTC	CASSPMGGVNLGETQYF
.	TRBV7-6	TRBJ2-5	TRBD2	TGTGCCAGCAGCTTTGGACGAGCGGGGGAGACCCAGTACTTC	CASSFGRAGETQYF
.	TRBV12-3/TRBV12-4	TRBJ2-4	.	TGTGCCAGCAGCACCACCGGGTCCGTGGTTAACATTCAGTACTTC	CASSTTGSVVNIQYF
few	TRBV20-1	TRBJ2-3	TRBD2	TGCAGTGCTAGACTAGCGGGGGGGTCGGGCACGCAGTATTTT	CSARLAGGSGTQYF
few	TRBV2	TRBJ2-5	.	TGTGCCAGCACCCTCCAAGAGACCCAGTACTTC	CASTLQETQYF
few	TRBV5-1	TRBJ1-6	.	TGCGCCAGCAGCTTGGTTGCGACAGAGACCATCGGTTCACCCCTCCACTTT	CASSLVATETIGSPLHF
few	TRBV12-3/TRBV12-4	TRBJ2-1	TRBD2	TGTGCCAGCTGGCTAGCGGGGGGCAGCGAGCAGTTCTTC	CASWLAGGSEQFF
.	TRBV6-6	TRBJ1-2	.	TGTGCCAGCAGAGCGGACAGTTCCTATGGCTACACCTTC	CASRADSSYGYTF
few	TRBV9	TRBJ1-1	.	TGTGCCAGCAGCGTAGCCGGCGGATGGAACACTGAAGCTTTCTTT	CASSVAGGWNTEAFF
few	TRBV29-1	TRBJ2-2	.	TGCAGCGTTGTTTTGCGTATCACCGGGGAGCTGTTTTTT	CSVVLRITGELFF
few	TRBV4-1	TRBJ1-5	.	TGCGCCAGCAGCCAAGATGCCGGACATGGGCAGCCCCAGCATTTT	CASSQDAGHGQPQHF
.	TRBV12-3/TRBV12-4	TRBJ2-6	.	TGTGCCAGCAGCTACGGCAGGTCAAGGGATGGGGCCAACGTCCTGACTTTC	CASSYGRSRDGANVLTF
few	TRBV7-9	TRBJ2-3	.	TGTGCCAGCAGCCCCAGGGTGGGAGTCACAGATACGCAGTATTTT	CASSPRVGVTDTQYF
few	TRBV29-1	TRBJ2-7	TRBD1	TGCAGCGTCTCCGGGACAGGGGACTACGAGCAGTACTTC	CSVSGTGDYEQYF
few	TRBV7-7	TRBJ2-5	TRBD1	TGTGCCAGCAGCTTATTCGGTCCCTCCGGGACAGGGGGGGGCCAGTACTTC	CASSLFGPSGTGGGQYF
.	TRBV2	TRBJ2-7	TRBD1	TGTGCCAGCAGCCCGACAGGGTACTCCTACGAGCAGTACTTC	CASSPTGYSYEQYF
few	TRBV7-2	TRBJ2-5	.	TGTGCCAGCAGCCCAACAGGGTTTGAAGCGACCCAGTACTTC	CASSPTGFEATQYF
many	TRBV7-9	TRBJ1-6	.	TGTGCCAGCAGCTTAGCGCAGATTAATTCACCCCTCCACTTT	CASSLAQINSPLHF
.	TRBV5-1	TRBJ2-7	TRBD1	TGCGCCAGCAGCTTGGCCTCCGGGACAGGGTTCTACGAGCAGTACTTC	CASSLASGTGFYEQYF
.	TRBV27	TRBJ1-4	TRBD1	TGTGCCAGTCGACAGGGGAATGAAAAACTGTTTTTT	CASRQGNEKLFF
.	TRBV4-2	TRBJ2-2	.	TGTGCCAGCAGCCAAGATCTGACCACAGGGCTCACCGGGGAGCTGTTTTTT	CASSQDLTTGLTGELFF
few	TRBV7-8	TRBJ2-2	.	TGTGCCAGCAGCTTATTAAGGGGGGCGCGGACCGGGGAGCTGTTTTTT	CASSLLRGARTGELFF
.	TRBV20-1	TRBJ2-6	.	TGCAGTGCTAACCAGGGCCTCTCTGGGGCCAACGTCCTGACTTTC	CSANQGLSGANVLTF